The 25 T cell receptor beta chains listed next were all sequenced from one sample in a study of T cells in narcolepsy. The table came from immunoSEQ multiplex PCR; TCRdb's copy has only in-frame clones and leaves some out. The sample has 20,000 to 30,000 clones, around 83% seen once. The specimen sequenced was CD45RA- memory CD4+ T cells from PBMCs. These receptors were collected from a human donor with narcolepsy.

The rearrangement links TRBV6-5 to TRBJ1-4, with D unclear. V shed 6 bases and J shed 5 bases, with 13 bases lying between them. The CDR3 consists of 14 residues. Germline CDR1 and CDR2: MNHEY and SVGAGI. The CDR3: CASRPGPTNEKLFF. The CDR3 bases are TGTGCCAGCAGGCCGGGTCCTACCAATGAAAAACTGTTTTTT.

In nucleotides, the CDR3 is TGTGCCACCAGCCGATCCTGGGCTAGCGGGGGTTACAATGAGCAGTTCTTC. Translating it yields CATSRSWASGGYNEQFF. The rearrangement joins TRBV15 to TRBJ2-1; the match to TRBD2 covers 10 bases. The germline V gene encodes CDR1 LNHNV and CDR2 YYDKDF (reference sequence). V trimming: 5 bases; J trimming: 4 bases; junction bases outside the gene matches: 11. CDR3 size: 17 residues.

In this sample, this clone turned up a few times. The chain employs TRBV5-6 and TRBJ2-7, with 11 bases that match TRBD2. With V trimmed by 4 bases and J by 2 bases, 5 bases remained unmatched. The CDR3 is 15 amino acids. Germline lookup yields CDR1 SGHDT and CDR2 YYEEEE. The CDR3 is CASSPQLAGAYEQYF. The CDR3 bases are TGTGCCAGCAGCCCCCAACTAGCGGGAGCCTACGAGCAGTACTTC.

The V gene is TRBV19, the J gene TRBJ2-5; 12 bases map to TRBD2. The length of the CDR3 is 16 residues. CDR1 and CDR2 from the germline V gene are LNHDA and SQIVND (reference sequence). The V and J ends lost 4 bases and 5 bases, in that order; junction bases with no gene match: 8. CDR3 sequence reads: CASSKGLAGMVETQYF. The CDR3 DNA sequence: TGTGCCAGTAGTAAAGGACTAGCGGGAATGGTGGAGACCCAGTACTTC.

This clone turned up a few times. The chain uses TRBV2 and TRBJ1-5; D gene unclear. The CDR3 consists of 13 residues. V was pared by 2 bases and J by 2 bases, with 4 bases between. Germline CDR1 and CDR2: SNHLY and FYNNEI. CDR3 bases: TGTGCCAGCAGTGAACAGGGCAATCAGCCCCAGCATTTT. The encoded protein is CASSEQGNQPQHF.

This chain links TRBV6-5 with TRBJ2-2, with no clear D. The CDR3 consists of 15 residues. The germline gives CDR1 MNHEY, CDR2 SVGAGI. V was trimmed by 0 bases and J by 3 bases, leaving 8 bases between them. For the CDR3, the DNA is TGTGCCAGCAGTTACTCCCCGGGTTACACCGGGGAGCTGTTTTTT. Protein: CASSYSPGYTGELFF.

The CDR3 DNA reads TGTGCCAGCAGCTTAAGTATAGCGGGAGGGAGTGAGCAGTTCTTC. Translation: CASSLSIAGGSEQFF. This chain links TRBV7-9 with TRBJ2-1; 11 bases map to TRBD2. Germline CDR1 reads SEHNR; CDR2 reads FQNEAQ (reference sequence). Trimming at V came to 2 bases and at J to 9 bases, leaving 6 bases not matched to a gene. The CDR3 has 15 residues. The full variable domain, its missing parts supplied by reference TRBV7-9 and TRBJ2-1, is DTGVSQNPRHKITKRGQNVTFRCDPISEHNRLYWYRQTLGQGPEFLTYFQNEAQLEKSRLLSDRFSAERPKGSFSTLEIQRTEQGDSAMYLCASSLSIAGGSEQFFGPGTRLTVL.

This clone occurred once. The rearrangement links TRBV5-6 to TRBJ2-5, with 8 bases aligning to TRBD2. The CDR3 has 18 residues. Germline assignment: CDR1 SGHDT and CDR2 YYEEEE. V shed 7 bases, J shed 4 bases, and the junction held 21 bases outside the gene matches. Here the CDR3 reads CASRTLKIAGWDVETQYF. CDR3 nucleotides: TGTGCCAGCCGGACTTTAAAAATAGCGGGGTGGGATGTAGAGACCCAGTACTTC.

V gene TRBV5-5 combines with J gene TRBJ2-1; 13 bases align to TRBD2. CDR3 length: 15 amino acids. Germline CDR1 reads SGHKS; CDR2 reads YYEKEE (reference sequence). J gave up 4 bases and V 4 bases, and 2 bases lay outside the gene matches. The CDR3 sequence: CASSPGLAGYNEQFF. CDR3 in DNA: TGTGCCAGCAGCCCGGGACTAGCGGGATACAATGAGCAGTTCTTC.

This clone appeared once. This sequence joins TRBV5-1 and TRBJ2-2; tentatively, D is TRBD1 (6 bases). In germline, CDR1 is SGHRS, CDR2 YFSETQ. The CDR3 runs to 15 residues. With 4 bases removed from V and 0 bases from J, the gap between germline ends came to 10 bases. The DNA of the CDR3 is TGCGCCAGCAGCACAGGGACGGCGAACACCGGGGAGCTGTTTTTT. Its protein product is CASSTGTANTGELFF.

This clone was picked up a small number of times. The chain recombines TRBV2 with TRBJ2-7; no clear D. The V gene lost 2 bases and the J gene lost 5 bases, with 13 bases spanning the gap. The germline gives CDR1 SNHLY, CDR2 FYNNEI. This CDR3 is 14 amino acids long. The CDR3 sequence: CASSERETYDEQYF. The CDR3, as DNA: TGTGCCAGCAGTGAACGCGAAACCTACGACGAGCAGTACTTC.

The V and J genes are TRBV4-2 and TRBJ2-7; the match to TRBD2 covers 14 bases. This CDR3 has 15 amino acids. The V gene end was trimmed by 4 bases and the J gene end by 3 bases; junction bases not matched to a gene: 2. CDR1 is LGHNA, CDR2 YNFKEQ, per germline. This chain's CDR3 is CASSPGTSGSYEQYF. CDR3 coding DNA: TGTGCCAGCAGCCCCGGGACTAGCGGGAGCTACGAGCAGTACTTC.

This rearrangement joins TRBV18 to TRBJ2-1, with D perhaps matching TRBD1 (5 bases). Germline-derived CDR1 and CDR2 are KGHSH and LQKENI. The length of the CDR3 is 16 residues. V lost 0 bases to trimming and J lost 0 bases, with 9 bases between them. CDR3: CASSPPGRASYNEQFF. Here the CDR3 DNA reads TGTGCCAGCTCACCACCGGGCAGGGCCTCCTACAATGAGCAGTTCTTC. Drawing the rest from reference TRBV18 and TRBJ2-1, the complete variable domain is NAGVMQNPRHLVRRRGQEARLRCSPMKGHSHVYWYRQLPEEGLKFMVYLQKENIIDESGMPKERFSAEFPKEGPSILRIQQVVRGDSAAYFCASSPPGRASYNEQFFGPGTRLTVL.

This clone was counted only a few times. The same CDR3 can be traced to other DNA sequences in this sample. The rearrangement uses TRBV10-3 and TRBJ2-2; D may be TRBD2 (6 bases). The CDR3 is 15 residues long. The germline V and J ends were trimmed by 3 bases and 4 bases, with 12 bases remaining between them. Germline V gene lookup returns CDR1 ENHRY and CDR2 SYGVKD. Written as DNA, the CDR3 is TGTGCCATCAGTGACCTGGGACTTATCACCGGGGAGCTGTTTTTT. As protein: CAISDLGLITGELFF.

CDR3 bases: TGTGCCAGCAGCTTGGTCCTAAGCCGGGAAGAGACCCAGTACTTC. Translation: CASSLVLSREETQYF. This sequence joins TRBV5-8 and TRBJ2-5; D unclear. The CDR3 totals 15 residues. The V gene's germline CDR1 is SGHTS and CDR2 YDEGEE. The germline V and J ends were trimmed by 0 bases and 3 bases, with 12 bases remaining between them.

The chain employs TRBV7-8 and TRBJ1-6; D gene uncertain. The CDR3 has 11 residues. Germline CDR1 reads SGHVS; CDR2 reads FQNEAQ. Trimming pared 4 bases from V and 14 bases from J, leaving 9 bases between. DNA for the CDR3: TGTGCCAGCAGCTCTTTGAGAGCCCTCCACTTT. Amino acids: CASSSLRALHF.

The chain carries TRBV5-8 and TRBJ2-4, with 7 bases fitting TRBD1. Germline CDR1 and CDR2: SGHTS and YDEGEE. V lost 0 bases and J lost 0; bases outside the gene matches: 9. The CDR3 sequence is 18 residues long. The CDR3 nucleotides are TGTGCCAGCAGCTTGGGACAGGGAACGGGGCTAGCCAAAAACATTCAGTACTTC. Translated: CASSLGQGTGLAKNIQYF. Full variable domain (rest looked up from reference TRBV5-8 and TRBJ2-4): EAGVTQSPTHLIKTRGQQATLRCSPISGHTSVYWYQQALGLGLQFLLWYDEGEERNRGNFPPRFSGRQFPNYSSELNVNALELEDSALYLCASSLGQGTGLAKNIQYFGAGTRLSVL.

The chain links TRBV2 to TRBJ1-5; 8 nucleotides match TRBD1. The CDR3 extends over 14 amino acids. Losses at the gene ends were 8 bases for V and 5 bases for J; bases not matched to a gene: 8. Per the germline V gene, CDR1 is SNHLY and CDR2 is FYNNEI. CDR3 in DNA: TGTGCCAGCTCTGAAGACAGGGGATATCAGCCCCAGCATTTT. It specifies CASSEDRGYQPQHF. The full variable domain, in which reference TRBV2 and TRBJ1-5 provide the parts outside the CDR3, is EPEVTQTPSHQVTQMGQEVILRCVPISNHLYFYWYRQILGQKVEFLVSFYNNEISEKSEIFDDQFSVERPDGSNFTLKIRSTKLEDSAMYFCASSEDRGYQPQHFGDGTRLSIL.

The chain combines TRBV2 with TRBJ2-5; 16 nucleotides match TRBD2. CDR1 is SNHLY and CDR2 is FYNNEI in the germline V gene. The length of the CDR3 is 15 residues. J was trimmed by 5 bases and V by 8 bases; bases with no gene match: 5. CDR3 in amino acids: CASGGLAGGYETQYF. For the CDR3, the DNA is TGTGCCAGCGGGGGACTAGCGGGAGGGTATGAGACCCAGTACTTC.

This clone was seen just once. Here the CDR3 DNA reads TGTGCCAGCAGCTTAGTGGGACAGTCCCTCCGCTTCACCGGGGAGCTGTTTTTT. This gives the protein CASSLVGQSLRFTGELFF. The rearrangement joins TRBV11-2 to TRBJ2-2, with TRBD1 matching over 7 bases. The CDR3 has 18 amino acids. V was clipped by 1 base and J by 4 bases; unmatched bases: 12. The V gene's germline CDR1 is SGHAT and CDR2 FQNNGV. Full variable domain (remainder filled in from reference TRBV11-2 and TRBJ2-2): EAGVAQSPRYKIIEKRQSVAFWCNPISGHATLYWYQQILGQGPKLLIQFQNNGVVDDSQLPKDRFSAERLKGVDSTLKIQPAKLEDSAVYLCASSLVGQSLRFTGELFFGEGSRLTVL.

The chain has TRBV7-9 and TRBJ1-6, with D perhaps matching TRBD1 (5 bases). CDR1 is SEHNR, CDR2 FQNEAQ, per germline (reference sequence). The V end lost 6 bases, the J end lost 10 bases, and 16 bases lay between the germline ends. The CDR3 totals 14 residues. CDR3 DNA: TGTGCCAGCAGTCCGGATGGGTCAGGGTCACCCCTCCACTTT. Protein product: CASSPDGSGSPLHF.

CDR3 protein: CASSSSLLAGSTDTQYF. DNA of the CDR3: TGTGCCAGCAGTTCCTCGCTACTAGCGGGAAGCACAGATACGCAGTATTTT. The genes are TRBV28 and TRBJ2-3, with TRBD2 matching over 10 bases. Germline lookup yields CDR1 MDHEN and CDR2 SYDVKM. The CDR3 covers 17 residues. V was pared by 4 bases and J by 0 bases, with 7 bases of the junction left unmatched. Full variable domain (remainder filled in from reference TRBV28 and TRBJ2-3): DVKVTQSSRYLVKRTGEKVFLECVQDMDHENMFWYRQDPGLGLRLIYFSYDVKMKEKGDIPEGYSVSREKKERFSLILESASTNQTSMYLCASSSSLLAGSTDTQYFGPGTRLTVL.

The rearrangement joins TRBV5-1 to TRBJ2-5; 10 positions match TRBD2. Trimming took 4 bases from V and 2 from J; bases not matched to a gene: 8. The CDR3 totals 16 residues. The germline CDR1 and CDR2 sequences are SGHRS and YFSETQ. CDR3 nucleotides: TGCGCCAGCAGCCCGGCAGGACTAGCGGCACAAGAGACCCAGTACTTC. Protein sequence: CASSPAGLAAQETQYF.

The chain carries TRBV6-1 and TRBJ2-3, with 11 bases that match TRBD2. Germline loops: CDR1 MNHNS, CDR2 SASEGT. The CDR3 runs to 18 residues. Germline trimming cut 2 bases from V and 3 bases from J; bases unmatched to any gene: 10. The CDR3 sequence: CASSEWILAGETTDTQYF. The CDR3 DNA follows: TGTGCCAGCAGTGAATGGATACTAGCGGGAGAAACTACAGATACGCAGTATTTT.

V usage is TRBV19 and J usage is TRBJ2-1, with 12 bases lining up with TRBD2. This CDR3 contains 17 residues. V lost 0 bases, J lost 3 bases, and 3 bases stayed unmatched. From germline, CDR1 is LNHDA and CDR2 SQIVND (reference sequence). Here the CDR3 DNA reads TGTGCCAGTAGTATAGATCAGACTAGCGGGAGCTACAATGAGCAGTTCTTC. It yields the protein CASSIDQTSGSYNEQFF.